Sequencing of this TCR beta chain was carried out in a study of T cell changes during pregnancy in multiple sclerosis. Using immunoSEQ multiplex PCR, the repertoire was profiled, and TCRdb retains in-frame clones only, with some absent. The sample lists around 95,000 clones, around 94% occurring once. The CDR3 is made up of 18 amino acids. The V gene's germline CDR1 is LGHNA and CDR2 YNFKEQ. V gave up 1 base and J gave up 0 bases; unmatched junction bases: 9. Sequenced material: peripheral blood, taken after pregnancy. The TCR originated in a female donor in good health, enrolled as a control in a pregnancy study. The chain employs TRBV4-2 and TRBJ2-7; 10 bases fit TRBD2. The chain's CDR3 is CASSQASSGSTSSYEQYF. Here the CDR3 DNA reads TGTGCCAGCAGCCAAGCCTCTAGCGGGAGCACCAGCTCCTACGAGCAGTACTTC.